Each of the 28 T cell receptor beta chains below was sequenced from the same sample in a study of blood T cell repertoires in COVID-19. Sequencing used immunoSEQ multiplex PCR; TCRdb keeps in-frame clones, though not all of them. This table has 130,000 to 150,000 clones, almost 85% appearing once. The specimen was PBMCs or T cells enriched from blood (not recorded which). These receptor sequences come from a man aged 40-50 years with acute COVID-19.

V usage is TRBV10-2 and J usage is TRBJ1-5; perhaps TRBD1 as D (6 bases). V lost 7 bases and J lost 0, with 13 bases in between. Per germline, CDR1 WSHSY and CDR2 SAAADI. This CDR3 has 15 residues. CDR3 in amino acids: CASKVGQHSNQPQHF. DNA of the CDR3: TGCGCCAGCAAGGTCGGACAGCATAGCAATCAGCCCCAGCATTTT.

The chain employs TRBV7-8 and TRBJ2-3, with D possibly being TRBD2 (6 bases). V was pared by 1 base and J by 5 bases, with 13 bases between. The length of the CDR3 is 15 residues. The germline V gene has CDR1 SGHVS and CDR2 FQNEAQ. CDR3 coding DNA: TGTGCCAGCAGCTTAGGGGGGACTCCTGTAGATACGCAGTATTTT. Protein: CASSLGGTPVDTQYF.

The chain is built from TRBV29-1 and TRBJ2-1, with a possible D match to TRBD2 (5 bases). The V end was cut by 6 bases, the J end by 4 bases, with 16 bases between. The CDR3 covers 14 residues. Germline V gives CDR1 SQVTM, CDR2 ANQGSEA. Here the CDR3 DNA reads TGCAGCGTCCACGGGATGGGAGCTTACAATGAGCAGTTCTTC. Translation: CSVHGMGAYNEQFF.

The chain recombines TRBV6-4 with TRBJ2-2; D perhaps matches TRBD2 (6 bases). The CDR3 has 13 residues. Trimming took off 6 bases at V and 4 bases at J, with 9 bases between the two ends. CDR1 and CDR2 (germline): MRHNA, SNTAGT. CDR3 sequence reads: CASRTGGTGELFF. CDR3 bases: TGTGCCAGCAGGACCGGGGGCACCGGGGAGCTGTTTTTT.

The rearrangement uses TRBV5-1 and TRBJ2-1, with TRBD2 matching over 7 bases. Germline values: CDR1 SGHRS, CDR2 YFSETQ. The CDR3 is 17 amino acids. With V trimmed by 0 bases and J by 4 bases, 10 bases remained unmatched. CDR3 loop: CASSLEISGGGYNEQFF. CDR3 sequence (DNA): TGCGCCAGCAGCTTGGAAATTTCGGGGGGAGGATACAATGAGCAGTTCTTC. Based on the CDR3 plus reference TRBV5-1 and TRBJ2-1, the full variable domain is KAGVTQTPRYLIKTRGQQVTLSCSPISGHRSVSWYQQTPGQGLQFLFEYFSETQRNKGNFPGRFSGRQFSNSRSEMNVSTLELGDSALYLCASSLEISGGGYNEQFFGPGTRLTVL.

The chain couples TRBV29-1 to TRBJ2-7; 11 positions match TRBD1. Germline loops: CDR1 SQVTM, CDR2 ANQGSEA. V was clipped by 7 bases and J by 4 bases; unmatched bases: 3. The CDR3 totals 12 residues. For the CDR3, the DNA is TGCAGCGCGGGACAGGGGGATTACGAGCAGTACTTC. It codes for CSAGQGDYEQYF.

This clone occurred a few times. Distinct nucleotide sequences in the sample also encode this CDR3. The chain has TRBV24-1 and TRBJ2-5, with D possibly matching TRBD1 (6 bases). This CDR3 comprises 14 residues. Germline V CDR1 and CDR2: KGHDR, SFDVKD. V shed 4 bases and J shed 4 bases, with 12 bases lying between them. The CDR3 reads CATSDNQGRETQYF. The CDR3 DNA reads TGTGCCACCAGTGACAATCAGGGGAGAGAGACCCAGTACTTC.

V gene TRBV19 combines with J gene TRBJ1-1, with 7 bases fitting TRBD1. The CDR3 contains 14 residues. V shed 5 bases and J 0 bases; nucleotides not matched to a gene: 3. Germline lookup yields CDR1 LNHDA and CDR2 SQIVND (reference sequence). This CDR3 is CASSRDSLNTEAFF. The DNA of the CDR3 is TGTGCCAGTAGTCGGGACAGTTTGAACACTGAAGCTTTCTTT. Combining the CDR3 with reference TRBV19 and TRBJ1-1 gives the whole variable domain DGGITQSPKYLFRKEGQNVTLSCEQNLNHDAMYWYRQDPGQGLRLIYYSQIVNDFQKGDIAEGYSVSREKKESFPLTVTSAQKNPTAFYLCASSRDSLNTEAFFGQGTRLTVV.

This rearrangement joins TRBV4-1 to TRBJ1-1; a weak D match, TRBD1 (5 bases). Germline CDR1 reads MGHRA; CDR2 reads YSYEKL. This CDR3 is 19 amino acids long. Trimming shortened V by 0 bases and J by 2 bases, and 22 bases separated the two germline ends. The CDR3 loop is CASSQDRSGGTRSNTEAFF. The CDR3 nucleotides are TGCGCCAGCAGCCAAGATCGAAGCGGGGGTACACGATCAAACACTGAAGCTTTCTTT.

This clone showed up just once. The CDR3, as DNA: TGTGCCAGCAGTTCCTGGGACAGGCGAGGAAACACCATATATTTT. Amino acids: CASSSWDRRGNTIYF. The J gene is TRBJ1-3, the V gene TRBV2; 8 bases map to TRBD1. Germline values: CDR1 SNHLY, CDR2 FYNNEI. This CDR3 is 15 amino acids long. With V trimmed by 5 bases and J by 4 bases, 7 bases remained unmatched.

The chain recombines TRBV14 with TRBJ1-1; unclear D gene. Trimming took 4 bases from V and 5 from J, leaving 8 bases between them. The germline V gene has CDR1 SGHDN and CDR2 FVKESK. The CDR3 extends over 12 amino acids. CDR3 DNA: TGTGCCAGCAGCCCCCCGGGAACTGAAGCTTTCTTT. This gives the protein CASSPPGTEAFF. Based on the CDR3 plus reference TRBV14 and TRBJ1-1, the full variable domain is EAGVTQFPSHSVIEKGQTVTLRCDPISGHDNLYWYRRVMGKEIKFLLHFVKESKQDESGMPNNRFLAERTGGTYSTLKVQPAELEDSGVYFCASSPPGTEAFFGQGTRLTVV.

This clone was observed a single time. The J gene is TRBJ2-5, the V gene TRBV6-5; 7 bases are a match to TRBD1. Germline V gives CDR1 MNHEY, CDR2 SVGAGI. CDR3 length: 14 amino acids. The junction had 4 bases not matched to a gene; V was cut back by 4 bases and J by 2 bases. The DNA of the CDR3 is TGTGCCAGCAGTTCCTACAGGGGTCAAGAGACCCAGTACTTC. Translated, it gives CASSSYRGQETQYF.

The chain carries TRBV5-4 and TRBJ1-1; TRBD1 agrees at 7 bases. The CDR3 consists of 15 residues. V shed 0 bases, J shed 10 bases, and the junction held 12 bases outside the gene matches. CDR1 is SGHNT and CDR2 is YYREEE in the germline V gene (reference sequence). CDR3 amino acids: CASSLGGQARQGAFF. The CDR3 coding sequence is TGTGCCAGCAGCTTGGGTGGACAGGCACGTCAGGGAGCTTTCTTT.

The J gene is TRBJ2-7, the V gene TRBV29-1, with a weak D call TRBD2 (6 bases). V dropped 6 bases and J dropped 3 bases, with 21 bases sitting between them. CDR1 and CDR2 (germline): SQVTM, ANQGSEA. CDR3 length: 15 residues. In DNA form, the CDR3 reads TGCAGCGTACCGACCGGGAGCCCCAAGGGCTACGAGCAGTACTTC. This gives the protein CSVPTGSPKGYEQYF.

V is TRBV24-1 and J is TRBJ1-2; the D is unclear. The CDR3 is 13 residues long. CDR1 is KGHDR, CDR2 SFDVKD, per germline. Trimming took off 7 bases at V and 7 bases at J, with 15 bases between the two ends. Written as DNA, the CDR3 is TGTGCCACCAGAAGTCCAGGAAAAGGTGGCTACACCTTC. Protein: CATRSPGKGGYTF.

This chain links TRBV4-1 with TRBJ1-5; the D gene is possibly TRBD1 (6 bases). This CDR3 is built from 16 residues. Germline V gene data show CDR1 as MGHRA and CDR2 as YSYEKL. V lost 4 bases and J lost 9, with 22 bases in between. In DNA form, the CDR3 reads TGCGCCAGCAGCCCGTCGACGACAGGCGTGGAAGGGCCCCAGCATTTT. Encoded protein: CASSPSTTGVEGPQHF.

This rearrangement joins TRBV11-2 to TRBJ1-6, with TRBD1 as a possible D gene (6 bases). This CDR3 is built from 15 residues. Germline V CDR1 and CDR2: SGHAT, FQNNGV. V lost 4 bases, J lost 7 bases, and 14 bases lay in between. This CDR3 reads CASSSRTGWNSPLHF. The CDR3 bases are TGTGCCAGCAGCTCCAGAACAGGGTGGAATTCACCCCTCCACTTT.

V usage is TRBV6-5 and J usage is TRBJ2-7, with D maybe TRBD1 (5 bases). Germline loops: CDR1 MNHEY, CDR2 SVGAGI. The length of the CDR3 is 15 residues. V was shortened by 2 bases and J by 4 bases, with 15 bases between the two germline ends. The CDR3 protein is CASSYLTGLVYEQYF. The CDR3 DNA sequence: TGTGCCAGCAGTTACCTCACAGGCCTTGTGTACGAGCAGTACTTC.

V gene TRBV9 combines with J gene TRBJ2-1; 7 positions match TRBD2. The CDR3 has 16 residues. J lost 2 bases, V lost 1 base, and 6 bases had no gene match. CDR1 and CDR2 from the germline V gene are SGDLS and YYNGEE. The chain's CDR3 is CASSVSSGNPYNEQFF. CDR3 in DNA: TGTGCCAGCAGCGTATCCAGCGGGAATCCCTACAATGAGCAGTTCTTC. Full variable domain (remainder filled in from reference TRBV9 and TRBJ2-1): DSGVTQTPKHLITATGQRVTLRCSPRSGDLSVYWYQQSLDQGLQFLIQYYNGEERAKGNILERFSAQQFPDLHSELNLSSLELGDSALYFCASSVSSGNPYNEQFFGPGTRLTVL.

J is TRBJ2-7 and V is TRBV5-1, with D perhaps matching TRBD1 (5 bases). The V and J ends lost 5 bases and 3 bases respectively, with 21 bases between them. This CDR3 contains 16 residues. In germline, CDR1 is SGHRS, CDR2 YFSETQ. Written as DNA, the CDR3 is TGCGCCAGCAGTTTCACCCAGGGCCCTCTTTTCTACGAGCAGTACTTC. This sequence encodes CASSFTQGPLFYEQYF.

CDR3 region: CASSSGQGENSPLHF. The CDR3 DNA follows: TGTGCCAGCAGCTCCGGACAGGGGGAAAATTCACCCCTCCACTTT. The V and J genes are TRBV5-6 and TRBJ1-6, with 10 bases matching TRBD1. Per germline, CDR1 SGHDT and CDR2 YYEEEE. The CDR3 length is 15 residues. Trimming removed 3 bases from V and 7 bases from J; junction bases left unmatched: 4.

The CDR3 DNA follows: TGTGCCAGCAGCCCCGGCCGGGTGTTGAACACTGAAGCTTTCTTT. This gives the protein CASSPGRVLNTEAFF. This chain links TRBV11-2 with TRBJ1-1; no firm D call. The CDR3 sequence is 15 residues long. V lost 5 bases, J lost 0 bases, and 13 bases lay in between. Germline CDR1 and CDR2: SGHAT and FQNNGV.

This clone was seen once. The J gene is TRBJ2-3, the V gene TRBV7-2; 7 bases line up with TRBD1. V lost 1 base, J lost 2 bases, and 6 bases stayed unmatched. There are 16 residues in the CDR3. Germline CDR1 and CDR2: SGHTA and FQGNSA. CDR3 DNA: TGTGCCAGCAGCTTAGAGGGCAGGGGGAACACAGATACGCAGTATTTT. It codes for CASSLEGRGNTDTQYF.

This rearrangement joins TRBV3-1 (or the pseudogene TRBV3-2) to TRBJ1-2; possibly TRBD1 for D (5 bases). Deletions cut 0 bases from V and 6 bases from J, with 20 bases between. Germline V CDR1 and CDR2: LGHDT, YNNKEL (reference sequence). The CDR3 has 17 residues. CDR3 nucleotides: TGTGCCAGCAGCCAAGATTTGGAGGGACTGAGAACGGATGGCTACACCTTC. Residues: CASSQDLEGLRTDGYTF.

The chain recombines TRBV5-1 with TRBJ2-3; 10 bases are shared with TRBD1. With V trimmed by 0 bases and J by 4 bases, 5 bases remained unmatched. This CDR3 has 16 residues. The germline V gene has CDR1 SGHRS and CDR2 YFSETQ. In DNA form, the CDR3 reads TGCGCCAGCAGCTTGGCCCGGGACAGGGGCGCAGATACGCAGTATTTT. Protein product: CASSLARDRGADTQYF.

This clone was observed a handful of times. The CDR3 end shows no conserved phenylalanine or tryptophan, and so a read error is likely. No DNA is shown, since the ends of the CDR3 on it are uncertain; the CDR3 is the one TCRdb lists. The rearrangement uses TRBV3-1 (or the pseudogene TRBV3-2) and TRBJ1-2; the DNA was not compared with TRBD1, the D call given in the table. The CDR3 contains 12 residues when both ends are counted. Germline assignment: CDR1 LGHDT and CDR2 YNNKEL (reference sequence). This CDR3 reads CASSQPHRQRVS.

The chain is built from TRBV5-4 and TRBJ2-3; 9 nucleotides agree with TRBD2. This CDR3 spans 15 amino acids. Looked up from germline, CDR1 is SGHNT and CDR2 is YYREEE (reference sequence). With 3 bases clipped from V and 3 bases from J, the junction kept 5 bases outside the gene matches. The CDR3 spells CASSSRGGLTDTQYF. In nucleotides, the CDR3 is TGTGCCAGCAGCTCGCGGGGGGGCTTGACAGATACGCAGTATTTT. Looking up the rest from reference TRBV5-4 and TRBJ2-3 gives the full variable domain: ETGVTQSPTHLIKTRGQQVTLRCSSQSGHNTVSWYQQALGQGPQFIFQYYREEENGRGNFPPRFSGLQFPNYSSELNVNALELDDSALYLCASSSRGGLTDTQYFGPGTRLTVL.

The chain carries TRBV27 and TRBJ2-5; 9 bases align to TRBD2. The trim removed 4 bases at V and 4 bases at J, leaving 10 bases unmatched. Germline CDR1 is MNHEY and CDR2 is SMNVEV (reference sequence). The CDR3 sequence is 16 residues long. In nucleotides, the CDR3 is TGTGCCAGCAGTTCTAGGGGCGGGGGGGCTCGAGAGACCCAGTACTTC. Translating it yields CASSSRGGGARETQYF.